This is a list of T cell receptor beta chains from one sample in a study of blood T cell repertoires in COVID-19. Sequencing used immunoSEQ multiplex PCR; TCRdb keeps in-frame clones, though not all of them. The sample lists about 170,000 clones, 92% occurring once. The sequenced sample consisted of peripheral blood. Receptor source: a man aged 25-45 years with COVID-19, enrolled during active disease. Each CDR3 is given with its conserved first and last residue. D genes are given only for firm matches. For some rows the clone size is stated as once, few or many, or as a class when expanded; others skip it.

TRBD1 | NA | TRBJ2-5 | TRBV23-1 | CASSQSGQGAEETQYF | TGCGCCAGCAGTCAATCGGGACAGGGGGCCGAAGAGACCCAGTACTTC
NA | NA | TRBJ1-1 | TRBV14 | CASSQEWQGTEAFF | TGTGCCAGCAGCCAAGAATGGCAGGGGACTGAAGCTTTCTTT
NA | NA | TRBJ1-6 | TRBV4-3 | CASSQELRQGYNSPLHF | TGCGCCAGCAGCCAAGAACTAAGGCAGGGGTATAATTCACCCCTCCACTTT
TRBD2 | NA | TRBJ2-7 | TRBV11-2 | CASSLEGSLAGHYEQYF | TGTGCCAGCAGCTTAGAAGGGAGTCTAGCGGGACACTACGAGCAGTACTTC
TRBD1 | NA | TRBJ2-7 | TRBV10-3 | CAIRDRDTYEQYF | TGTGCCATCAGAGACAGGGACACCTACGAGCAGTACTTC
NA | NA | TRBJ2-7 | TRBV21-1 | CASSGQNYEQYF | TGTGCCAGCAGCGGACAGAACTACGAGCAGTACTTC
TRBD1 | NA | TRBJ1-2 | TRBV5-1 | CASSLGQGSGGYTF | TGCGCCAGCAGCTTGGGACAGGGGAGCGGTGGCTACACCTTC
TRBD1 | NA | TRBJ2-1 | TRBV15 | CATSRAQGQERNEQFF | TGTGCCACCAGCAGAGCCCAAGGACAGGAACGGAATGAGCAGTTCTTC
NA | NA | TRBJ2-2 | TRBV7-3 | CASSPAGRSTGELFF | TGTGCCAGCAGCCCCGCAGGGCGGAGCACCGGGGAGCTGTTTTTT
NA | NA | TRBJ2-7 | TRBV12-1 | CAITFGSSGYEQYF | TGTGCCATCACCTTCGGGTCTAGCGGCTACGAGCAGTACTTC
NA | NA | TRBJ2-7 | TRBV6-5 | CASRTGAYEQYF | TGTGCCAGCAGGACAGGAGCTTACGAGCAGTACTTC
TRBD2 | NA | TRBJ2-1 | TRBV28 | CASSQGGSYNEQFF | TGTGCCAGCAGCCAGGGAGGGTCCTACAATGAGCAGTTCTTC
TRBD1 | NA | TRBJ2-7 | TRBV19 | CASSIQGAGEQYF | TGTGCCAGTAGTATCCAGGGGGCGGGAGAGCAGTACTTC
TRBD1 | once | TRBJ2-6 | TRBV27 | CASRKRQGESSGANVLTF | TGTGCCAGCAGGAAGAGACAGGGAGAAAGCTCTGGGGCCAACGTCCTGACTTTC
TRBD2 | NA | TRBJ2-1 | TRBV5-1 | CASSYLAGSSYNEQFF | TGCGCCAGCAGCTACCTAGCGGGAAGCTCCTACAATGAGCAGTTCTTC
TRBD1 | NA | TRBJ2-1 | TRBV30 | CACTTGTGKYNEQFF | TGTGCCTGTACTACCGGGACAGGGAAATACAATGAGCAGTTCTTC
NA | NA | TRBJ2-2 | TRBV10-3 | CAIREREGTGELFF | TGTGCCATCAGGGAGCGTGAGGGCACCGGGGAGCTGTTTTTT
NA | NA | TRBJ1-4 | TRBV5-1 | CASSLEGRGSTNEKLFF | TGCGCCAGCAGCTTGGAGGGCAGGGGATCAACTAATGAAAAACTGTTTTTT
NA | once | TRBJ1-5 | TRBV6-1 | CASSELQISNQPQHF | TGTGCCAGCAGTGAGCTACAGATTAGCAATCAGCCCCAGCATTTT
NA | NA | TRBJ2-1 | TRBV3-1/TRBV3-2 | CASSPPWSSYNEQFF | TGTGCCAGCAGCCCCCCCTGGAGCTCCTACAATGAGCAGTTCTTC
NA | NA | TRBJ1-1 | TRBV19 | CASSIPGGYTEAFF | TGTGCCAGTAGTATCCCCGGGGGGTACACTGAAGCTTTCTTT
TRBD1 | NA | TRBJ2-5 | TRBV28 | CASREGGQGTLETQYF | TGTGCCAGCAGGGAGGGGGGACAGGGAACGTTAGAGACCCAGTACTTC
NA | NA | TRBJ1-5 | TRBV30 | CAWSVLPGFHQPQHF | TGTGCCTGGAGTGTACTCCCAGGCTTTCATCAGCCCCAGCATTTT
TRBD1 | NA | TRBJ2-3 | TRBV24-1 | CATSDAKGQGGTDTQYF | TGTGCCACCAGTGATGCTAAAGGCCAGGGGGGCACAGATACGCAGTATTTT
NA | NA | TRBJ2-7 | TRBV7-3 | CASSLETADYEQYF | TGTGCCAGCAGCTTAGAAACAGCAGATTACGAGCAGTACTTC
NA | NA | TRBJ2-2 | TRBV14 | CASSHFQGRTGELFF | TGTGCCAGCAGCCACTTCCAGGGTCGCACCGGGGAGCTGTTTTTT
TRBD1 | NA | TRBJ2-7 | TRBV7-2 | CAITQGANEQYF | TGTGCCATAACACAGGGGGCGAACGAGCAGTACTTC
TRBD1 | few | TRBJ2-5 | TRBV28 | CASSRSLRDRDQETQYF | TGTGCCAGCAGTCGATCACTCCGGGACAGGGACCAAGAGACCCAGTACTTC
TRBD1 | NA | TRBJ1-1 | TRBV7-2 | CASSPKETGTTEAFF | TGTGCCAGCAGCCCCAAAGAGACAGGGACCACTGAAGCTTTCTTT
NA | NA | TRBJ1-1 | TRBV6-2/TRBV6-3 | CASSYSIRRSVDTEAFF | TGTGCCAGCAGTTACTCGATTCGGAGGAGCGTGGACACTGAAGCTTTCTTT
TRBD1 | NA | TRBJ2-5 | TRBV14 | CASSPRTGEETQYF | TGTGCCAGCAGCCCTAGGACAGGGGAAGAGACCCAGTACTTC
NA | NA | TRBJ1-6 | TRBV7-2 | CASSLGGSSPLHF | TGTGCCAGCAGCTTGGGCGGGTCATCACCCCTCCACTTT
NA | NA | TRBJ1-6 | TRBV28 | CASSLSSGRGDSPLHF | TGTGCCAGCAGTTTATCGTCTGGCAGGGGAGATTCACCCCTCCACTTT
NA | NA | TRBJ2-5 | TRBV4-2 | CASSQDTGYQETQYF | TGTGCCAGCAGCCAAGATACGGGATACCAAGAGACCCAGTACTTC
NA | NA | TRBJ1-1 | TRBV5-6 | CASSLSLNTEAFF | TGTGCCAGCAGCTTGTCGCTAAACACTGAAGCTTTCTTT
TRBD1 | NA | TRBJ2-1 | TRBV9 | CASSVGAGGHYNEQFF | TGTGCCAGCAGCGTAGGGGCAGGGGGCCACTACAATGAGCAGTTCTTC
NA | NA | TRBJ1-1 | TRBV6-5 | CASSYSLTVPRAFF | TGTGCCAGCAGTTATTCCCTGACAGTTCCTCGAGCTTTCTTT
NA | NA | TRBJ2-1 | TRBV24-1 | CATSDPNRFDEQFF | TGTGCCACCAGTGATCCCAACAGGTTTGATGAGCAGTTCTTC
TRBD1 | NA | TRBJ1-3 | TRBV18 | CASSPSTGTGLTSGNTIYF | TGTGCCAGCTCACCCTCGACCGGGACAGGATTGACCTCTGGAAACACCATATATTTT
NA | NA | TRBJ2-7 | TRBV7-2 | CASSSPGDRGSYEQYF | TGTGCCAGCAGCTCCCCGGGTGATAGAGGCTCCTACGAGCAGTACTTC
TRBD1 | NA | TRBJ1-5 | TRBV3-1/TRBV3-2 | CASSQDIERRQGGCNQPQHF | TGTGCCAGCAGCCAAGACATTGAGAGGAGACAGGGTGGTTGCAATCAGCCCCAGCATTTT
NA | once | TRBJ2-5 | TRBV7-2 | CASSKPPGEETQYF | TGTGCCAGCAGCAAGCCCCCAGGGGAGGAGACCCAGTACTTC
NA | NA | TRBJ2-5 | TRBV15 | CATSRDREETQYF | TGTGCCACCAGCAGAGACAGGGAAGAGACCCAGTACTTC
TRBD1 | NA | TRBJ1-1 | TRBV15 | CATSRESWEGQDTEAFF | TGTGCCACCAGCAGAGAATCTTGGGAGGGACAGGACACTGAAGCTTTCTTT
TRBD2 | NA | TRBJ2-5 | TRBV2 | CASSERRGDQETQYF | TGTGCCAGCAGTGAAAGGCGGGGGGACCAAGAGACCCAGTACTTC
TRBD2 | NA | TRBJ2-1 | TRBV6-2/TRBV6-3 | CASSRTSGGLSYNEQFF | TGTGCCAGCAGTCGGACTAGCGGGGGTCTCTCCTACAATGAGCAGTTCTTC
TRBD1 | NA | TRBJ2-7 | TRBV5-1 | CASKDRDRGNEQYF | TGCGCCAGCAAAGACCGGGACAGGGGGAACGAGCAGTACTTC
TRBD1 | NA | TRBJ2-7 | TRBV12-3/TRBV12-4 | CASSPGQGGEQYF | TGTGCCAGCAGTCCCGGACAGGGCGGGGAGCAGTACTTC
NA | NA | TRBJ2-5 | TRBV5-8 | CASSLTGLMEGPTQYF | TGTGCCAGCAGCTTGACAGGCCTCATGGAGGGACCGACCCAGTACTTC
TRBD1 | NA | TRBJ1-1 | TRBV3-1/TRBV3-2 | CASSQDIPGGVLDTEAFF | TGTGCCAGCAGCCAAGATATACCAGGGGGCGTCTTGGACACTGAAGCTTTCTTT